This record concerns one T cell receptor beta chain sequence. This sample was included in a study of T-cell memory formation after mild COVID-19. Germline CDR1 and CDR2: SEHNR and FQNEAQ (reference sequence). The V end lost 2 bases, the J end lost 8 bases, and 7 bases lay between the germline ends. The CDR3 runs 13 residues. In TCRdb, the 5' RACE reads were re-called with MiXCR into one record per CDR3 protein. The sample has tens of thousands of distinct CDR3 sequences, over 15% seen once. The sample was PBMCs or a T cell subset sorted from them (not recorded which). The chain couples TRBV7-9 to TRBJ1-6; D not certain. The origin of this receptor is an adult woman who had mild COVID-19 (a few samples of this study predate the infection). Cell type and time point are not known. Written as DNA, the CDR3 is TGTGCCAGCAGCTTATCTACGGATTCACCCCTCCACTTT. Amino acid sequence: CASSLSTDSPLHF. Together with reference TRBV7-9 and TRBJ1-6, the CDR3 gives the full variable domain: DTGVSQNPRHKITKRGQNVTFRCDPISEHNRLYWYRQTLGQGPEFLTYFQNEAQLEKSRLLSDRFSAERPKGSFSTLEIQRTEQGDSAMYLCASSLSTDSPLHFGNGTRLTVT.